A single sample is the source of the 24 T cell receptor beta chains below, sequenced in a study of blood T cell repertoires in COVID-19. Sequencing used immunoSEQ multiplex PCR; TCRdb keeps in-frame clones, though not all of them. The profile shows over 250,000 clones, approximately 85% of them singletons. Input material: peripheral blood. Source of these receptors: a woman aged 70-85 years with acute or convalescent COVID-19.

The chain carries TRBV2 and TRBJ1-1, with no clear D. The V end was cut by 10 bases, the J end by 5 bases, with 14 bases between. Looked up from germline, CDR1 is SNHLY and CDR2 is FYNNEI. This CDR3 has 12 residues. CDR3 sequence reads: CANTRTGTEAFF. The CDR3 region has the DNA TGTGCCAACACACGGACGGGGACTGAAGCTTTCTTT.

The rearrangement links TRBV7-9 to TRBJ2-1; TRBD2 matches 14 bases. The J segment lost 9 bases and the V segment lost 4 bases, leaving 5 bases of the junction unmatched. Germline CDR1 SEHNR, CDR2 FQNEAQ (reference sequence). The CDR3 spans 15 residues. The CDR3 DNA sequence: TGTGCCAGCAGCTCGACTAGCGGGGGGGCAGGTGAGCAGTTCTTC. Translated, it gives CASSSTSGGAGEQFF.

The chain recombines TRBV7-9 with TRBJ1-6, with a possible D match to TRBD1 (6 bases). V was clipped by 3 bases and J by 6 bases, with 18 bases between them. CDR1 SEHNR and CDR2 FQNEAQ come from the germline V gene (reference sequence). The CDR3 has 17 amino acids. The CDR3 here is CASSFTLTGKRNSPLHF. In DNA, the CDR3 is TGTGCCAGCAGCTTTACTCTCACAGGGAAGCGTAATTCACCCCTCCACTTT.

The chain joins TRBV4-2 to TRBJ2-1; D is possibly TRBD2 (6 bases). The V end was cut by 0 bases, the J end by 6 bases, with 12 bases between. The CDR3 extends over 15 amino acids. The germline gives CDR1 LGHNA, CDR2 YNFKEQ. The CDR3, as DNA: TGTGCCAGCAGCCAAGATGGACGGGGGACCAATGAGCAGTTCTTC. It is translated as CASSQDGRGTNEQFF.

V is TRBV14 and J is TRBJ1-2; TRBD1 might be the D (6 bases). Germline V gene data show CDR1 as SGHDN and CDR2 as FVKESK. This CDR3 contains 15 residues. V lost 4 bases to trimming and J lost 8 bases, with 20 bases between them. CDR3 DNA sequence: TGTGCCAGCAGCCCTAGGCCAGGGGCCCTCGGGGGCTACACCTTC. As protein: CASSPRPGALGGYTF. The variable domain in full, with the rest retrieved from reference TRBV14 and TRBJ1-2, is EAGVTQFPSHSVIEKGQTVTLRCDPISGHDNLYWYRRVMGKEIKFLLHFVKESKQDESGMPNNRFLAERTGGTYSTLKVQPAELEDSGVYFCASSPRPGALGGYTFGSGTRLTVV.

This sequence joins TRBV5-1 and TRBJ2-1; D is perhaps TRBD2 (5 bases). The CDR3 sequence is 16 residues long. Trimming removed 0 bases from V and 6 bases from J, with 16 bases in between. Germline assignment: CDR1 SGHRS and CDR2 YFSETQ. The CDR3 is CASSLGGRGSRNEQFF. The CDR3 bases are TGCGCCAGCAGCTTGGGGGGTCGCGGGTCACGCAATGAGCAGTTCTTC.

Concerning this clone itself: One end of the junction is discordant with germline, which a read error may explain. The V call is TRBV7-7, the J call TRBJ2-7; 10 bases map to TRBD1. CDR1 SSHAT and CDR2 FNYEAQ come from the germline V gene (reference sequence). CDR3 length equals 14 residues. CDR3 nucleotides: TGTGCTAGCAGCCCGGGACAGGGGCACGGCGAGCAGTACTTC. Amino acid sequence: CASSPGQGHGEQYF.

V gene TRBV21-1 combines with J gene TRBJ2-5; the D call TRBD1 from the table was never checked on the DNA. TRBV21-1 is shown as a pseudogene. This CDR3 has 17 amino acids. The CDR3 DNA reads as TGTGCCAGCAGCACTCTTGACAGGGGGCGTCCTCAAGAGACCCAGTACTTC. Its translation is CASSTLDRGRPQETQYF.

The chain couples TRBV6-5 to TRBJ2-7; TRBD2 matches 7 bases. The V and J ends lost 8 bases and 1 base, in that order; junction bases with no gene match: 8. Germline V gene sequence: CDR1 MNHEY, CDR2 SVGAGI. The CDR3 runs 14 residues. For the CDR3, the DNA is TGTGCCAGCGCTCCCCAGCGGGGTTCCTACGAGCAGTACTTC. It codes for CASAPQRGSYEQYF.

The genes are TRBV20-1 and TRBJ1-2; 8 bases are a match to TRBD1. The CDR3 sequence is 15 residues long. V lost 3 bases and J lost 8; bases outside the gene matches: 14. The germline V gene has CDR1 DFQATT and CDR2 SNEGSKA (reference sequence). CDR3 sequence: CSASDPGQVVVGYTF. The CDR3 region has the DNA TGCAGTGCTAGTGACCCGGGACAGGTGGTCGTCGGCTACACCTTC.

The V gene is TRBV2, the J gene TRBJ1-1, with D possibly being TRBD1 (6 bases). This CDR3 has 14 amino acids. Trimming took 5 bases from V and 1 from J, leaving 11 bases between them. Germline loops: CDR1 SNHLY, CDR2 FYNNEI. CDR3 residues: CASSPRQENTEAFF. Here the CDR3 DNA reads TGTGCCAGCAGTCCCCGACAGGAGAACACTGAAGCTTTCTTT.

V usage is TRBV19 and J usage is TRBJ1-5, with D possibly matching TRBD1 (5 bases). With 8 bases removed from V and 0 bases from J, the gap between germline ends came to 20 bases. This CDR3 contains 17 residues. CDR1 and CDR2 (germline): LNHDA, SQIVND (reference sequence). The chain's CDR3 is CASCPGGRGYSNQPQHF. The DNA of the CDR3 is TGTGCCAGTTGCCCGGGGGGGAGAGGGTATAGCAATCAGCCCCAGCATTTT.

V usage is TRBV13 and J usage is TRBJ1-1; the match to TRBD1 covers 7 bases. The CDR3 covers 13 residues. Germline V gene data show CDR1 as PRHDT and CDR2 as FYEKMQ (reference sequence). V dropped 3 bases and J dropped 4; count of bases not matched to a gene: 2. CDR3 in amino acids: CASSLEGATEAFF. In DNA, the CDR3 is TGTGCCAGCAGCTTGGAGGGGGCCACTGAAGCTTTCTTT. The entire variable domain, with the rest obtained from reference TRBV13 and TRBJ1-1, is as follows: AAGVIQSPRHLIKEKRETATLKCYPIPRHDTVYWYQQGPGQDPQFLISFYEKMQSDKGSIPDRFSAQQFSDYHSELNMSSLELGDSALYFCASSLEGATEAFFGQGTRLTVV.

This chain joins TRBV5-1 and TRBJ1-1; tentatively, D is TRBD1 (5 bases). Germline-derived CDR1 and CDR2 are SGHRS and YFSETQ. V dropped 4 bases and J dropped 3 bases, with 13 bases sitting between them. This CDR3 spans 14 amino acids. CDR3 sequence: CASSVNGGDTEAFF. The DNA for the CDR3 is TGCGCCAGCAGCGTAAACGGAGGGGACACTGAAGCTTTCTTT.

The chain uses TRBV2 and TRBJ1-2; 7 positions agree with TRBD1. Germline loops: CDR1 SNHLY, CDR2 FYNNEI. Trimming took 1 base from V and 6 from J; bases not matched to a gene: 2. The CDR3 is 13 amino acids. The CDR3 sequence: CASSEVRGNGYTF. DNA for the CDR3: TGTGCCAGCAGTGAAGTCAGGGGGAATGGCTACACCTTC.

CDR3 sequence reads: CASSRREGYEQYF. CDR3 in DNA: TGCGCCAGCAGCCGACGGGAGGGATACGAGCAGTACTTC. The chain uses TRBV4-1 and TRBJ2-7; 8 bases line up with TRBD2. The CDR3 runs to 13 residues. In germline, CDR1 is MGHRA, CDR2 YSYEKL. The trim removed 4 bases at V and 4 bases at J, leaving 3 bases unmatched.

The V gene is TRBV7-3, the J gene TRBJ1-1; 7 bases map to TRBD1. The CDR3 is 16 residues long. The germline V gene has CDR1 SGHTA and CDR2 FQGTGA. The V segment lost 5 bases and the J segment 0 bases; nucleotides outside the gene matches: 9. Here the CDR3 DNA reads TGTGCCAGCAGCGCCCATCCCGGGACAGTGAACACTGAAGCTTTCTTT. Residues: CASSAHPGTVNTEAFF.

The chain recombines TRBV5-5 with TRBJ2-7; D is perhaps TRBD2 (6 bases). Germline V gene data show CDR1 as SGHKS and CDR2 as YYEKEE (reference sequence). This CDR3 spans 15 amino acids. V lost 2 bases and J 2 bases, leaving 14 bases between the germline ends. CDR3 sequence: CASSFEAGRAYEQYF. CDR3 DNA sequence: TGTGCCAGCAGCTTTGAGGCGGGAAGAGCCTACGAGCAGTACTTC.

This clone has a count of ten or more. The chain couples TRBV11-2 to TRBJ1-1; D gene ambiguous. V lost 4 bases and J 6 bases, leaving 15 bases between the germline ends. In germline, CDR1 is SGHAT, CDR2 FQNNGV. CDR3 length equals 14 residues. CDR3 amino acids: CASSSSSVFAEAFF. The CDR3, as DNA: TGTGCCAGCAGCTCCTCGAGTGTTTTCGCTGAAGCTTTCTTT.

J is TRBJ2-5 and V is TRBV5-6, with D possibly TRBD2 on 6 matching bases. There are 15 residues in the CDR3. The germline gives CDR1 SGHDT, CDR2 YYEEEE. V gave up 2 bases and J gave up 2 bases, with 13 bases separating them. The CDR3 sequence is CASSLKGGKQETQYF. The CDR3 nucleotides are TGTGCCAGCAGCTTAAAGGGAGGCAAGCAAGAGACCCAGTACTTC.

V is TRBV2 and J is TRBJ1-2; D is possibly TRBD1 (6 bases). This CDR3 has 13 amino acids. Deletions cut 6 bases from V and 4 bases from J, with 12 bases between. Germline V gene lookup returns CDR1 SNHLY and CDR2 FYNNEI. The CDR3 reads CASRRGGGYGYTF. The CDR3 DNA follows: TGTGCCAGCAGAAGAGGGGGGGGCTATGGCTACACCTTC.

This chain joins TRBV2 and TRBJ1-2, with 9 bases fitting TRBD1. The CDR3 runs 11 residues. The germline gives CDR1 SNHLY, CDR2 FYNNEI. The junction had 1 base not matched to a gene; V was cut back by 1 base and J by 13 bases. DNA of the CDR3: TGTGCCAGCAGTGAAGGACAGGGGGGCACCTTC. The encoded protein is CASSEGQGGTF.

The chain uses TRBV5-4 and TRBJ2-5; D is unresolved. The CDR3 consists of 14 residues. Germline V gives CDR1 SGHNT, CDR2 YYREEE (reference sequence). The V and J ends lost 0 bases and 3 bases respectively, with 9 bases between them. The CDR3 DNA is TGTGCCAGCAGCTTGGCCACAGCTAAAGAGACCCAGTACTTC. This codes for CASSLATAKETQYF.

The chain has TRBV3-1 (or the pseudogene TRBV3-2) and TRBJ2-2; 7 bases agree with TRBD1. The V gene's germline CDR1 is LGHDT and CDR2 YNNKEL (reference sequence). CDR3 length: 14 amino acids. V lost 9 bases to trimming and J lost 3 bases; unmatched junction nucleotides: 7. CDR3 sequence (DNA): TGTGCCAGTGTGCAGGGGACAGACACCGGGGAGCTGTTTTTT. This sequence encodes CASVQGTDTGELFF.